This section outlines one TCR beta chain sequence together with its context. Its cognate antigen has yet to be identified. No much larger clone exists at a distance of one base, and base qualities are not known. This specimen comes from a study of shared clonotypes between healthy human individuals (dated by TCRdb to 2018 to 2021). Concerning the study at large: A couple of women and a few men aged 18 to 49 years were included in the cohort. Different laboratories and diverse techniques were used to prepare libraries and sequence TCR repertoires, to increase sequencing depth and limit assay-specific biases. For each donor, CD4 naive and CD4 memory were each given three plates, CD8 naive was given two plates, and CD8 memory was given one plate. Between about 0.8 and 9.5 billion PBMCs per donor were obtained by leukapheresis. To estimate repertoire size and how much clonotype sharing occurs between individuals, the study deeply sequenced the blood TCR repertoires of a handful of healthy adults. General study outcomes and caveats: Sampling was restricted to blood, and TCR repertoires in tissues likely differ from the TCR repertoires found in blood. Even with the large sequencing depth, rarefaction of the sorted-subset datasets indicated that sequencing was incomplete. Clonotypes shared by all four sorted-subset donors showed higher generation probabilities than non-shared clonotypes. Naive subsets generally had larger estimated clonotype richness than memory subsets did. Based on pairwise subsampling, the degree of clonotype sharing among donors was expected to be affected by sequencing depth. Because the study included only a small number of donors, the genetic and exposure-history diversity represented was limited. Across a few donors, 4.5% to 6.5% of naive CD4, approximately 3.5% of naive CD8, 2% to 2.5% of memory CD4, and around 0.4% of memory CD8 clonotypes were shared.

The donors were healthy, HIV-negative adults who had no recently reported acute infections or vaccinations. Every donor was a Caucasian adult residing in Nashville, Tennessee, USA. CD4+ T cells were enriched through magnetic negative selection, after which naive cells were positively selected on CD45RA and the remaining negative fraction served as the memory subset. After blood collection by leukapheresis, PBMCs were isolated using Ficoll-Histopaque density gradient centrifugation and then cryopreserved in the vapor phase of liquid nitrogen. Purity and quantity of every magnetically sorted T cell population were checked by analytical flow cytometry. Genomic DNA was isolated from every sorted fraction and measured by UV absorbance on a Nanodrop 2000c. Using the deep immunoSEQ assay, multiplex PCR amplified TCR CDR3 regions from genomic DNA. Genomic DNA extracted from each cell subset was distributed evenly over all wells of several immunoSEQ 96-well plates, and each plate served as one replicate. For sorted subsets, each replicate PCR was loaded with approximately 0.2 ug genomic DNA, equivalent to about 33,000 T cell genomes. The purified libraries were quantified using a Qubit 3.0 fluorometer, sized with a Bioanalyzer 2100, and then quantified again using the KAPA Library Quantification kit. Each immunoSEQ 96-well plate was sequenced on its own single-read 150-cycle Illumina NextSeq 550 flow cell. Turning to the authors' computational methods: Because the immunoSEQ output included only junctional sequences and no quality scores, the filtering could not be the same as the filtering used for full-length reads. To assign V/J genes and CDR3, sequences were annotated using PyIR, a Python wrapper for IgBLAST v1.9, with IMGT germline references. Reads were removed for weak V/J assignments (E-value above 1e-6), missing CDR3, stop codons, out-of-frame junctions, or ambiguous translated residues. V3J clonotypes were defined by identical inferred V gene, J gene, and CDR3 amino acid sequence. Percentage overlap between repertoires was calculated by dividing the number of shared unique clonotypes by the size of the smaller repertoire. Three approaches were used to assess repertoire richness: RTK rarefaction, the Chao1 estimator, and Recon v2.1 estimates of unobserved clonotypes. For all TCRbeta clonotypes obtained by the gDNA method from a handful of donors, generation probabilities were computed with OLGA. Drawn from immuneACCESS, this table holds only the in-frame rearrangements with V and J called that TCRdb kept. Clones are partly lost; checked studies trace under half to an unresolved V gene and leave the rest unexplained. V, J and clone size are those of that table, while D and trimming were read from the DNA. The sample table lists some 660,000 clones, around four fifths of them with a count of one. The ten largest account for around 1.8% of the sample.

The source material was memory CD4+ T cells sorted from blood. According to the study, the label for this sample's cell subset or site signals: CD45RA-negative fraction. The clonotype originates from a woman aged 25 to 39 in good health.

The CDR3 protein is CASSMGADSYEQYF. The nucleotide sequence reads TGTGCCAGTAGTATGGGGGCTGACTCCTACGAGCAGTACTTC. The sequence joins TRBV19 to TRBJ2-7; TRBD1 is possibly the D segment (6 matching bases). The CDR3 starts with the cysteine, ends with the phenylalanine, and has 14 residues. The entry retains the CDR3 DNA only, 42 bases that are in frame from base 1. Looking up the germline V gene (reference sequence) yields CDR1 LNHDA and CDR2 SQIVND. The V and J ends are trimmed by 3 bases and 0 bases, leaving 9 bases between them.